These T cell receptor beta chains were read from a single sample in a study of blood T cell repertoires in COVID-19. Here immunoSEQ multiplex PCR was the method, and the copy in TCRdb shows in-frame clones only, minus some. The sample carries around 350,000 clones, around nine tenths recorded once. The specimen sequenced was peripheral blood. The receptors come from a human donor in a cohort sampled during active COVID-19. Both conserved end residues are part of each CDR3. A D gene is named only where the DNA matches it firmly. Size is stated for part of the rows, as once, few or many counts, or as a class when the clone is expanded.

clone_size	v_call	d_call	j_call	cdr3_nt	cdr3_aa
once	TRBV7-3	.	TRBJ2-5	TGTGCCAGCAGCTTACAGGGTGGAGAAGAGACCCAGTACTTC	CASSLQGGEETQYF
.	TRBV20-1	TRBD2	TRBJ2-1	TGCAGTGCTAGTGGGCGAGCGGGAGGGCCTCAGTTCTTC	CSASGRAGGPQFF
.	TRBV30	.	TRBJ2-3	TGTGCCTGGAGTGAGACTACCACAGATACGCAGTATTTT	CAWSETTTDTQYF
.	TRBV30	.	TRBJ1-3	TGTGCCTGGAGTAGTAGCGGAAACACCATATATTTT	CAWSSSGNTIYF
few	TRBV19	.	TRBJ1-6	TGTGCCAGCAAAAATCCCGGGTATCATTCACCCCTCCACTTT	CASKNPGYHSPLHF
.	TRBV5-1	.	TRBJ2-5	TGCGCCAGCAGCTTGAGTCAGGGCAGTCTCCAAGAGACCCAGTACTTC	CASSLSQGSLQETQYF
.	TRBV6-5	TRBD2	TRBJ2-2	TGTGCCAGCAAAAGCGGGGGAAACACCGGGGAGCTGTTTTTT	CASKSGGNTGELFF
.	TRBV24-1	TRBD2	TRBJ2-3	TGTGCCACCAGTGATCCTAGCGGGGGCACAGATACGCAGTATTTT	CATSDPSGGTDTQYF
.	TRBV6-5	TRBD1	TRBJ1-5	TGTGCCACCGAGTTCGACAGGGAGTTTAATCAGCCCCAGCATTTT	CATEFDREFNQPQHF
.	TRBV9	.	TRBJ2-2	TGTGCCAGCAGCGTAGAGGGGATCCCCGGGGAGCTGTTTTTT	CASSVEGIPGELFF
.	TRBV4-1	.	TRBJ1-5	TGCGCCAGCAGCCAAGGGGTAGGGGGGGCCAGCAATCAGCCCCAGCATTTT	CASSQGVGGASNQPQHF
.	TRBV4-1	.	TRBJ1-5	TGCGCCAGCAGCCGAACCTCCCTAGTATATAGCAATCAGCCCCAGCATTTT	CASSRTSLVYSNQPQHF
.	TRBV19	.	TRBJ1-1	TGTGCCAGTAGTACAAGGACCGGGGGAGCTTTCTTT	CASSTRTGGAFF
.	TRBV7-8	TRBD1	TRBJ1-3	TGTGCCAGCAGCCGGGACAGGGGAAACACCATATATTTT	CASSRDRGNTIYF
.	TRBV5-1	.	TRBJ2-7	TGCGCCAGCAGCGTCACTAGCTTCCGAGGCGAGCAGTACTTC	CASSVTSFRGEQYF
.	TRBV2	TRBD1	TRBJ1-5	TGTGCCAGCAGCCCTCGAAGGGACAGTAATCAGCCCCAGCATTTT	CASSPRRDSNQPQHF
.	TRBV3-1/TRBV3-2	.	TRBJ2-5	TGTGCCAGCAGCAGCTTAGAGACCCAGTACTTC	CASSSLETQYF
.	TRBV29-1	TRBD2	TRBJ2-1	TGCAGCGTACAGCGGGGGGGATACAATGAGCAGTTCTTC	CSVQRGGYNEQFF
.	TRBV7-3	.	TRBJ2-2	TGTGCCAGTACGTTAATCCCGGGGGCCGGGGAGCTGTTTTTT	CASTLIPGAGELFF
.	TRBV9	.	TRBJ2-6	TGTGCCAGCAGCGCCCTACAGGGAACAGGGGCCAACGTCCTGACTTTC	CASSALQGTGANVLTF
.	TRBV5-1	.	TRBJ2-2	TGCGCCAGCAGCTTGTTCGGGAGCACCGGGGAGCTGTTTTTT	CASSLFGSTGELFF
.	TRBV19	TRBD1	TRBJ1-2	TGTGCCAGTAGTGACAGGGACTTTAACTATGGCTACACCTTC	CASSDRDFNYGYTF
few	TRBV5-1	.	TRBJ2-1	TGCGCCAGCAGGGCGGAGGGAGATGAGCAGTTCTTC	CASRAEGDEQFF
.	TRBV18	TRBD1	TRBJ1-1	TGTGCCAGCTCACCGGGACAGGGAATGGGAAACACTGAAGCTTTCTTT	CASSPGQGMGNTEAFF
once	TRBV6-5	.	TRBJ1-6	TGTGCCAGCAGTTCCCCGACACTGTTGAATTCACCCCTCCACTTT	CASSSPTLLNSPLHF
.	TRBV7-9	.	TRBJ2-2	TGTGCCAGCAGGGCCGGGAGAAACACCGGGGAGCTGTTTTTT	CASRAGRNTGELFF